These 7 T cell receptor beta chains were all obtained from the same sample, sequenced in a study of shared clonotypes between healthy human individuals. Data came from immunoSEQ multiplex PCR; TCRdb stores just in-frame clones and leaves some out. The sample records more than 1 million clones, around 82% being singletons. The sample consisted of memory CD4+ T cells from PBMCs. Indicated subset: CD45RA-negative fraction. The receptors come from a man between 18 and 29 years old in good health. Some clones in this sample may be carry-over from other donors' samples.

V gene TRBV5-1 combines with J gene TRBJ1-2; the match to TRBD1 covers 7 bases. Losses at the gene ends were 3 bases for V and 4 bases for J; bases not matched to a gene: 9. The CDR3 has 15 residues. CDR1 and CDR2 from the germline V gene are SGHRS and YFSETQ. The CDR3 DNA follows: TGCGCCAGCAGCTGGGGCCCCGGGACAGTCTATGGCTACACCTTC. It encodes CASSWGPGTVYGYTF. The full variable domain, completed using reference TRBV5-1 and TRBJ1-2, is KAGVTQTPRYLIKTRGQQVTLSCSPISGHRSVSWYQQTPGQGLQFLFEYFSETQRNKGNFPGRFSGRQFSNSRSEMNVSTLELGDSALYLCASSWGPGTVYGYTFGSGTRLTVV.

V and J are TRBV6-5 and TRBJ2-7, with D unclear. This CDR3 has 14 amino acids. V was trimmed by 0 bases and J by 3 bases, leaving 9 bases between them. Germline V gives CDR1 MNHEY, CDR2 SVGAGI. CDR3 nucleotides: TGTGCCAGCAGTTACTCGAATGGGGTCTACGAGCAGTACTTC. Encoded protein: CASSYSNGVYEQYF.

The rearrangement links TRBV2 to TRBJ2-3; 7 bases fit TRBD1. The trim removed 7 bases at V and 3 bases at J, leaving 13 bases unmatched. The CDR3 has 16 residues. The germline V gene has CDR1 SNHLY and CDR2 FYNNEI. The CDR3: CASIGPPGQRTDTQYF. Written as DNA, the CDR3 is TGTGCCAGCATTGGGCCCCCGGGACAGAGGACAGATACGCAGTATTTT.

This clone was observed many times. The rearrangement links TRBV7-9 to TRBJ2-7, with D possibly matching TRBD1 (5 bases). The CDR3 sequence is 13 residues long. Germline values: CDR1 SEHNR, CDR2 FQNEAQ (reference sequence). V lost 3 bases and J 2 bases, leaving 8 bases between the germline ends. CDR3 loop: CASSFGRAYEQYF. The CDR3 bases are TGTGCCAGCAGCTTCGGCAGGGCCTACGAGCAGTACTTC.

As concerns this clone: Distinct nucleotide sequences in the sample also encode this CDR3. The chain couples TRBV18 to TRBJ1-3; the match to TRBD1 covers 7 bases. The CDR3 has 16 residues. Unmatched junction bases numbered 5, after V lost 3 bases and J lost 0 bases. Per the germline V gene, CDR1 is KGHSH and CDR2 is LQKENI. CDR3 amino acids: CASSPGQAISGNTIYF. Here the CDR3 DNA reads TGTGCCAGCTCACCCGGACAGGCCATCTCTGGAAACACCATATATTTT.

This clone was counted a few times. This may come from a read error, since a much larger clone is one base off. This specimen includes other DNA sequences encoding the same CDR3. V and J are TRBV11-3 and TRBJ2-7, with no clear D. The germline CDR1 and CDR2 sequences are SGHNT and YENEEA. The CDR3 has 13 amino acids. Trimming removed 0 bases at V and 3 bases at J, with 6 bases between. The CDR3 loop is CASSLEGDYEQYF. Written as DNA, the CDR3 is TGTGCCAGCAGCTTAGAGGGCGACTACGAGCAGTACTTC.

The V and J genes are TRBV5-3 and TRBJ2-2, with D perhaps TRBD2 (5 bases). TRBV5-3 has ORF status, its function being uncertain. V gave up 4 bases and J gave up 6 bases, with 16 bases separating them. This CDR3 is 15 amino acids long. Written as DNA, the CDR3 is TGTGCCAGAAGCCGTTGGGGAGTTTCGCCCGGGGAGCTGTTTTTT. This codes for CARSRWGVSPGELFF.